These 21 T cell receptor beta chains were all obtained from the same sample, sequenced in a study of blood T cell repertoires in COVID-19. Some clones are missing from TCRdb's copy, which holds only in-frame ones; the method was immunoSEQ multiplex PCR. The sample holds more than 200,000 clones, about 84% seen once. The material sequenced was PBMCs or T cells enriched from blood (not recorded which). These receptors were collected from a man younger than 40 with acute COVID-19.

The rearrangement links TRBV6-5 to TRBJ1-1, with TRBD1 matching over 8 bases. The V and J ends lost 7 bases and 4 bases, in that order; junction bases with no gene match: 5. Germline V gene lookup returns CDR1 MNHEY and CDR2 SVGAGI. The CDR3 length is 13 residues. The DNA for the CDR3 is TGTGCCAGCAACCACAGGGGGGTCACTGAAGCTTTCTTT. Protein: CASNHRGVTEAFF.

The chain is built from TRBV9 and TRBJ1-3; D is possibly TRBD1 (6 bases). Deletions cut 3 bases from V and 0 bases from J, with 13 bases between. Per the germline V gene, CDR1 is SGDLS and CDR2 is YYNGEE. The CDR3 loop spans 16 amino acids. CDR3 protein: CASSGGSGASGNTIYF. The CDR3 region has the DNA TGTGCCAGCAGCGGGGGATCAGGGGCCTCTGGAAACACCATATATTTT.

Comments on this clone: This CDR3 is also generated by other DNA sequences in the sample. This chain connects TRBV30 to TRBJ1-3; 7 bases agree with TRBD1. The CDR3 covers 15 residues. Germline V lookup: CDR1 GTSNPN, CDR2 SVGIG (reference sequence). V lost 2 bases and J lost 0; bases outside the gene matches: 4. DNA for the CDR3: TGTGCCTGGAGTCGGGACAGCGGCTCTGGAAACACCATATATTTT. Translated: CAWSRDSGSGNTIYF.

The rearrangement joins TRBV6-4 to TRBJ2-5; D might be TRBD1 (5 bases). There are 14 residues in the CDR3. V was shortened by 6 bases and J by 1 base, with 12 bases between the two germline ends. Germline values: CDR1 MRHNA, CDR2 SNTAGT. CDR3 amino acids: CASSLVGPQETQYF. CDR3 coding DNA: TGTGCCAGCAGCCTAGTGGGGCCCCAAGAGACCCAGTACTTC.

The chain combines TRBV10-3 with TRBJ1-5, with 7 bases that match TRBD1. The V and J ends lost 2 bases and 1 base, in that order; junction bases with no gene match: 2. There are 15 residues in the CDR3. Germline V gene lookup returns CDR1 ENHRY and CDR2 SYGVKD. The CDR3 nucleotides are TGTGCCATCAGTGAGAGGGGACAGAGCAATCAGCCCCAGCATTTT. This translates into CAISERGQSNQPQHF.

The V gene is TRBV21-1, the J gene TRBJ2-2; the table's D call, TRBD1, has no DNA check behind it. TRBV21-1 is a listed pseudogene. The CDR3 sequence is 17 residues long. CDR3 residues: CASSRELGTANTGELFF. As DNA, the CDR3 is TGTGCCAGCAGTAGGGAGTTAGGGACAGCGAACACCGGGGAGCTGTTTTTT.

The V gene is TRBV7-3, the J gene TRBJ2-1; 9 bases map to TRBD2. J lost 6 bases, V lost 3 bases, and 6 bases had no gene match. The CDR3 is made up of 15 amino acids. Germline assignment: CDR1 SGHTA and CDR2 FQGTGA. This CDR3 reads CASSFPAGGPNEQFF. The CDR3, as DNA: TGTGCCAGCAGCTTTCCGGCGGGGGGGCCCAATGAGCAGTTCTTC.

The rearrangement uses TRBV7-3 and TRBJ2-3; TRBD2 aligns across 8 bases. V trimming: 3 bases; J trimming: 6 bases; junction bases outside the gene matches: 2. Germline CDR1 SGHTA, CDR2 FQGTGA. CDR3 length: 13 amino acids. DNA of the CDR3: TGTGCCAGCAGCTTCACTAGCGGCGATACGCAGTATTTT. It codes for CASSFTSGDTQYF.

V gene TRBV10-3 combines with J gene TRBJ1-2; D is undetermined. CDR1 and CDR2 from the germline V gene are ENHRY and SYGVKD. V was cut by 10 bases and J by 8 bases, with 23 bases left in between. The CDR3 is 14 residues long. The DNA for the CDR3 is TGTGCCACGAAGGAGGCCGGGGTTGAGGGCGGCTACACCTTC. This codes for CATKEAGVEGGYTF.

This clone has a handful of counts. For the CDR3, the DNA is TGTGCCAGCAGTTACTCGTTCGGGGGTCAGCCCCAGCATTTT. Its translation: CASSYSFGGQPQHF. This chain connects TRBV6-5 to TRBJ1-5; perhaps TRBD1 as D (5 bases). V was trimmed by 0 bases and J by 6 bases, leaving 9 bases between them. This CDR3 spans 14 amino acids. Germline V CDR1 and CDR2: MNHEY, SVGAGI.

This chain uses TRBV12-3 or TRBV12-4 with TRBJ1-1; D possibly corresponds to TRBD1 (6 bases). Trimming took 6 bases from V and 4 from J, leaving 12 bases between them. CDR3 length: 13 residues. The CDR3 nucleotides are TGTGCCAGCAGGCTAGACAGGTTCACTGAAGCTTTCTTT. Its protein product is CASRLDRFTEAFF.

The chain couples TRBV7-9 to TRBJ2-5; the match to TRBD1 covers 7 bases. J was trimmed by 5 bases and V by 1 base; bases with no gene match: 7. This CDR3 is built from 15 residues. Germline CDR1 reads SEHNR; CDR2 reads FQNEAQ (reference sequence). The CDR3 region is CASSLVTGASETQYF. The DNA for the CDR3 is TGTGCCAGCAGCTTAGTCACAGGGGCATCGGAGACCCAGTACTTC.

The rearrangement joins TRBV4-2 to TRBJ2-2; no definite D call. Germline values: CDR1 LGHNA, CDR2 YNFKEQ. The CDR3 covers 16 residues. V gave up 0 bases and J gave up 1 base, with 9 bases separating them. CDR3 DNA: TGTGCCAGCAGCCAAGATCAACACGTGAACACCGGGGAGCTGTTTTTT. It encodes CASSQDQHVNTGELFF.

This chain connects TRBV19 to TRBJ2-3; perhaps TRBD1 as D (5 bases). Germline V gene sequence: CDR1 LNHDA, CDR2 SQIVND (reference sequence). CDR3 size: 15 residues. Trimming cost V 4 bases and J 0 bases, with 11 bases left between them. CDR3 amino acids: CASSSDRRSTDTQYF. CDR3 DNA sequence: TGTGCCAGTAGTAGCGACAGACGCAGCACAGATACGCAGTATTTT.

The J gene is TRBJ2-5, the V gene TRBV12-3 or TRBV12-4; a weak D match, TRBD1 (5 bases). V shed 8 bases and J shed 5 bases, with 12 bases lying between them. The CDR3 is 12 amino acids. The CDR3 DNA reads as TGTGCCAGCCAAGGGGTTGGCGAGACCCAGTACTTC. It is translated as CASQGVGETQYF.

The chain combines TRBV6-6 with TRBJ2-1; perhaps TRBD1 as D (5 bases). V gave up 7 bases and J gave up 9 bases, with 16 bases separating them. CDR3 length: 13 residues. The germline V gene encodes CDR1 MNHNY and CDR2 SVGAGI (reference sequence). This CDR3 reads CASTPTVPGEQFF. As DNA, the CDR3 is TGTGCCAGCACCCCGACAGTTCCTGGTGAGCAGTTCTTC.

The gene calls are TRBV6-5 and TRBJ2-1, with 9 bases identical to TRBD1. Per germline, CDR1 MNHEY and CDR2 SVGAGI. The CDR3 has 15 residues. With V trimmed by 6 bases and J by 3 bases, 6 bases remained unmatched. CDR3 protein: CASRGTGQGYNEQFF. Written as DNA, the CDR3 is TGTGCCAGCAGAGGGACGGGACAGGGCTACAATGAGCAGTTCTTC.

In this sample, this clone turned up a few times. An end of the junction differs from the germline gene, which may be a read error. This chain uses TRBV27 with TRBJ1-1; D is unresolved. This CDR3 spans 17 amino acids. Germline CDR1 is MNHEY and CDR2 is SMNVEV (reference sequence). The CDR3 is CASGFFGPGRSNTEAFF. The CDR3, as DNA: TGTGCCAGCGGTTTCTTTGGGCCCGGCAGATCGAACACTGAAGCTTTCTTT.

The count of this clone is one. The V gene is TRBV5-1, the J gene TRBJ2-3; D gene uncertain. From germline, CDR1 is SGHRS and CDR2 YFSETQ. The CDR3 loop spans 14 amino acids. Trimming removed 0 bases from V and 0 bases from J, with 5 bases in between. CDR3 protein: CASSLAFSTDTQYF. The CDR3, as DNA: TGCGCCAGCAGCTTGGCCTTTAGCACAGATACGCAGTATTTT.

This clone was picked up a small number of times. The gene calls are TRBV10-1 and TRBJ2-4; 13 bases are a match to TRBD2. The CDR3 contains 13 residues. Germline loops: CDR1 WNHNN, CDR2 SYGVQD (reference sequence). Trimming removed 5 bases from V and 11 bases from J; junction bases left unmatched: 3. CDR3 loop: CASSTSGGAFQYF. CDR3 coding DNA: TGCGCCAGCAGTACTAGCGGGGGGGCCTTTCAGTACTTC.

V and J are TRBV28 and TRBJ2-7; no clear D gene. The CDR3 sequence is 13 residues long. With 3 bases removed from V and 0 bases from J, the gap between germline ends came to 6 bases. CDR1 and CDR2 (germline): MDHEN, SYDVKM. CDR3 sequence reads: CASSFRSSYEQYF. CDR3 DNA sequence: TGTGCCAGCAGTTTCCGGAGCTCCTACGAGCAGTACTTC.